The sample holds one count of the clone carrying this T cell receptor (beta chain). Its antigen is undetermined. Cells sorted as Tregs were CD4+, CD25+ and CD127-/low. This CDR3 is 15 amino acids long. V shed 0 bases and J shed 2 bases, with 14 bases lying between them. The germline V gene has CDR1 DFQATT and CDR2 SNEGSKA (reference sequence). Overall study findings and caveats: Tumor memory CD4+ T cell TCR gene usage was found to cluster with blood and lymph node memory CD4+ cells and with lymph node naive CD4+ cells.

TCRdb fed the 5' RACE reads into MiXCR, producing one record per CDR3 protein. This table has about 43,000 distinct CDR3 sequences, 22% appearing once. The gene calls are TRBV20-1 and TRBJ2-7; D not resolved. Sequences were obtained from Tregs sorted from a lymph node. This TCR was recovered from a female donor with breast cancer. DNA for the CDR3: TGCAGTGCTAGAGATGAGTCCAAAAATCCCTACGAGCAGTACTTC. Translation gives CSARDESKNPYEQYF.